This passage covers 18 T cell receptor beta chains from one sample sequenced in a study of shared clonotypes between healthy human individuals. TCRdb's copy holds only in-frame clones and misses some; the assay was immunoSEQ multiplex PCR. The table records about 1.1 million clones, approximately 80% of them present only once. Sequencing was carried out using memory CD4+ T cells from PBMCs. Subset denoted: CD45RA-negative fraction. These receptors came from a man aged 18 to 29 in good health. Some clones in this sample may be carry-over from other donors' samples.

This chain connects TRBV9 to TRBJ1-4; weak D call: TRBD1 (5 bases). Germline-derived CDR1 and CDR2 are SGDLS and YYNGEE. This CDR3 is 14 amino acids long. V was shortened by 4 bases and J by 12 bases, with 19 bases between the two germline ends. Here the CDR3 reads CASSPLPRRGELFF. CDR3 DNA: TGTGCCAGCAGCCCCCTACCCCGGAGAGGGGAACTGTTTTTT.

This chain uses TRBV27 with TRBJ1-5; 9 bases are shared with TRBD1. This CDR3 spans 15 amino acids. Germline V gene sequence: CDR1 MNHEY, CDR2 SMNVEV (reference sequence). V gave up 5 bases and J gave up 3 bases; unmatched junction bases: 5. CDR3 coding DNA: TGTGCCAGCAGTCTACGGACAGGGGTCAATCAGCCCCAGCATTTT. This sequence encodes CASSLRTGVNQPQHF.

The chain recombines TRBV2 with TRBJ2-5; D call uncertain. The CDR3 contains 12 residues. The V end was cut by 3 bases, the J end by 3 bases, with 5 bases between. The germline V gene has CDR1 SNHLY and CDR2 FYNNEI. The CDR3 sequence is CASSDQKETQYF. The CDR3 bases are TGTGCCAGCAGTGATCAGAAAGAGACCCAGTACTTC.

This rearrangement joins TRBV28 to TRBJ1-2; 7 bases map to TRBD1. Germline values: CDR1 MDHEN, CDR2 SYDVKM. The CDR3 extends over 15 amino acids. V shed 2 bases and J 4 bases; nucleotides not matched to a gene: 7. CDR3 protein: CASSLGGGGVYGYTF. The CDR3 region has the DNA TGTGCCAGCAGTTTAGGAGGGGGCGGGGTCTATGGCTACACCTTC.

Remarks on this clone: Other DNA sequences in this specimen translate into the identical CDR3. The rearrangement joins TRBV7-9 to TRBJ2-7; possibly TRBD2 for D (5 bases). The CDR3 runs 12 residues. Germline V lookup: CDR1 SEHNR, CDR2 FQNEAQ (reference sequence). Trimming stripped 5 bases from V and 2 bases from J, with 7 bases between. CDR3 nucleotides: TGTGCCAGCAGCCCGCGGGCCTACGAGCAGTACTTC. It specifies CASSPRAYEQYF. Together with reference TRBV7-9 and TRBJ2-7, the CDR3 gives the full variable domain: DTGVSQNPRHKITKRGQNVTFRCDPISEHNRLYWYRQTLGQGPEFLTYFQNEAQLEKSRLLSDRFSAERPKGSFSTLEIQRTEQGDSAMYLCASSPRAYEQYFGPGTRLTVT.

The CDR3 spells CASSLGLTSGTDTQYF. The CDR3 nucleotides read TGTGCCAGCAGCTTAGGCTTGACGAGTGGCACAGATACGCAGTATTTT. The J gene is TRBJ2-3, the V gene TRBV11-3; no firm D call. Trimming removed 1 base at V and 1 base at J, with 12 bases between. CDR1 and CDR2 (germline): SGHNT, YENEEA. This CDR3 contains 16 residues. The whole variable domain, remainder taken from reference TRBV11-3 and TRBJ2-3, is EAGVVQSPRYKIIEKKQPVAFWCNPISGHNTLYWYLQNLGQGPELLIRYENEEAVDDSQLPKDRFSAERLKGVDSTLKIQPAELGDSAVYLCASSLGLTSGTDTQYFGPGTRLTVL.

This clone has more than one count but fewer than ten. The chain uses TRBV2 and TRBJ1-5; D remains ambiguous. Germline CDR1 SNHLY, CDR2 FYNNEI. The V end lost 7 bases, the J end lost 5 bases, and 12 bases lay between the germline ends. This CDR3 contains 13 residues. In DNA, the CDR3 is TGTGCCAGCAACTCTCAGGTCGATCAGCCCCAGCATTTT. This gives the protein CASNSQVDQPQHF.

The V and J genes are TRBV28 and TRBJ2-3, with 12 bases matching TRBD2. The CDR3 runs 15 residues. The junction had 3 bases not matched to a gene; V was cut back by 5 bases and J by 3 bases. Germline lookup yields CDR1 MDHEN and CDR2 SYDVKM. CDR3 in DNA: TGTGCCAGCAGTATCACTAGCGGGAGGACAGATACGCAGTATTTT. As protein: CASSITSGRTDTQYF.

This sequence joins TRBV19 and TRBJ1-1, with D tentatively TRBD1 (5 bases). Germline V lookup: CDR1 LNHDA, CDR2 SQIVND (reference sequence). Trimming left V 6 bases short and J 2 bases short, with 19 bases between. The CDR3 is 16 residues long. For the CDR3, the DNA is TGTGCCAGTAGCGCAGGGTCTGCGTTTGGTAACACTGAAGCTTTCTTT. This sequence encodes CASSAGSAFGNTEAFF.

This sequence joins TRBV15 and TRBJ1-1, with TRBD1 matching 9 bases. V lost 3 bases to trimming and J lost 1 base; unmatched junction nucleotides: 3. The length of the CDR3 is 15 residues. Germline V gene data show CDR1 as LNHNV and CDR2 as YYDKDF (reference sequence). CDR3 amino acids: CATSSAGQGNTEAFF. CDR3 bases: TGTGCCACCAGCAGTGCGGGACAGGGGAACACTGAAGCTTTCTTT.

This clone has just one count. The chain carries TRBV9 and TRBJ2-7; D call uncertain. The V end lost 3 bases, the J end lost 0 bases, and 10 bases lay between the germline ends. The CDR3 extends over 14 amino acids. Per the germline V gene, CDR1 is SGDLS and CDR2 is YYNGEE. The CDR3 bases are TGTGCCAGCAGCGAGACGTGGGTCTCCTACGAGCAGTACTTC. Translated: CASSETWVSYEQYF.

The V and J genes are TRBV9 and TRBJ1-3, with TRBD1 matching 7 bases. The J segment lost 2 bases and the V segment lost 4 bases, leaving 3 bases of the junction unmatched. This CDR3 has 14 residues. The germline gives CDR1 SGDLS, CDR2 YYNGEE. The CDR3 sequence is CASSSTGTGNTIYF. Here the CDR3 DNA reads TGTGCCAGCAGCTCGACAGGGACTGGAAACACCATATATTTT.

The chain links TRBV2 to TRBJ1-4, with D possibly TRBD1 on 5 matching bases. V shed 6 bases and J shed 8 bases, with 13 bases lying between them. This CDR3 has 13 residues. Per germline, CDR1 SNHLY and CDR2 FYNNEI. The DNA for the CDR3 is TGTGCCAGCAGAGGAGGGGTTGGCGAAAAACTGTTTTTT. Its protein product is CASRGGVGEKLFF.

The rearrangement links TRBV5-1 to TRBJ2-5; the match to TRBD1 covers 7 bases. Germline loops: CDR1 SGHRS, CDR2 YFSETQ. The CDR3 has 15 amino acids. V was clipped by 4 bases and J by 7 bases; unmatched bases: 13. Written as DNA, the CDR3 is TGCGCCAGCAGCCCGCCTTGGACAGGTGGAGGGACCCAGTACTTC. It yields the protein CASSPPWTGGGTQYF.

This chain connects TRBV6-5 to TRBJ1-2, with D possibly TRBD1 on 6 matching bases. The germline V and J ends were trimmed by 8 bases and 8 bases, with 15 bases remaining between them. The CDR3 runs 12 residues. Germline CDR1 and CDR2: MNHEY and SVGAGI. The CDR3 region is CASFKQGYGYTF. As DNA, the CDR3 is TGTGCCAGCTTTAAACAGGGTTACGGCTACACCTTC.

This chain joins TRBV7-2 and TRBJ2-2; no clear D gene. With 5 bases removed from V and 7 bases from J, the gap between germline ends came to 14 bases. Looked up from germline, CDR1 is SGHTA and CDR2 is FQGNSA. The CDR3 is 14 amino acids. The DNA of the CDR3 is TGTGCCAGCAGCCATAGTGCCGGTATCGGGGAGCTGTTTTTT. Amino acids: CASSHSAGIGELFF. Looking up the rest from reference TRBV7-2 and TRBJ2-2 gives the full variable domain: GAGVSQSPSNKVTEKGKDVELRCDPISGHTALYWYRQSLGQGLEFLIYFQGNSAPDKSGLPSDRFSAERTGGSVSTLTIQRTQQEDSAVYLCASSHSAGIGELFFGEGSRLTVL.

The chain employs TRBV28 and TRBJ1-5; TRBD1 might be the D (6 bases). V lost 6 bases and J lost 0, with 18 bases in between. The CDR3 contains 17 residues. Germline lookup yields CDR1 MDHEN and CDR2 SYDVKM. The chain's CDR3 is CASSLAGVKGSNQPQHF. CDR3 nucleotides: TGTGCCAGCAGCCTGGCAGGGGTAAAGGGTAGCAATCAGCCCCAGCATTTT.

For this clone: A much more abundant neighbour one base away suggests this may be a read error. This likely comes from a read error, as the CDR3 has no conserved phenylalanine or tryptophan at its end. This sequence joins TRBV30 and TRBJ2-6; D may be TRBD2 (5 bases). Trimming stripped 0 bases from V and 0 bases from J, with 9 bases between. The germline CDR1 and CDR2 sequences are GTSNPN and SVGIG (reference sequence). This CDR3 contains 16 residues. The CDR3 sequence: CAWSVTGFSGANVLTL. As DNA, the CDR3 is TGTGCCTGGAGTGTTACGGGGTTCTCTGGGGCCAACGTCCTGACTCTC.